This passage covers 9 T cell receptor beta chains from one sample sequenced in a study of T cell responses to AZD1222 COVID-19 vaccine. Sequencing was performed with immunoSEQ multiplex PCR; in TCRdb, only in-frame clones are kept and a portion is missing. Seen here are 95,000 to 150,000 clones, 80% to 90% observed once, and the top ten hold approximately 3.3%. The sample was peripheral blood, taken on day 0 of AZD1222 vaccination. The receptors derive from an adult in good health.

This chain joins TRBV24-1 and TRBJ2-2; D tentatively fits TRBD1 or TRBD2 (7 bases each). This CDR3 is 16 amino acids long. The ends were cut back, 4 bases at V and 4 bases at J, with 15 bases in the middle. The germline gives CDR1 KGHDR, CDR2 SFDVKD. The CDR3 DNA reads TGTGCCACCAGTGAAAGACAGGGAGGGTCCACCGGGGAGCTGTTTTTT. It encodes CATSERQGGSTGELFF.

The chain joins TRBV6-6 to TRBJ2-7, with 8 bases matching TRBD2. Trimming removed 4 bases from V and 2 bases from J; junction bases left unmatched: 4. This CDR3 has 14 residues. Germline V gene lookup returns CDR1 MNHNY and CDR2 SVGAGI (reference sequence). This CDR3 is CASSLRAGAYEQYF. CDR3 sequence (DNA): TGTGCCAGCAGTTTGAGAGCGGGAGCCTACGAGCAGTACTTC.

The rearrangement uses TRBV28 and TRBJ1-1; possibly TRBD1 for D (5 bases). The CDR3 contains 15 residues. CDR1 and CDR2 from the germline V gene are MDHEN and SYDVKM. Trimming took off 3 bases at V and 0 bases at J, with 11 bases between the two ends. The CDR3 is CASSLSDSLNTEAFF. In nucleotides, the CDR3 is TGTGCCAGCAGTTTGTCCGACAGCCTGAACACTGAAGCTTTCTTT.

This clone was counted once. The V and J genes are TRBV19 and TRBJ2-7; D perhaps matches TRBD2 (5 bases). The CDR3 sequence is 14 residues long. Trimming took off 6 bases at V and 4 bases at J, with 16 bases between the two ends. Germline CDR1 reads LNHDA; CDR2 reads SQIVND (reference sequence). The CDR3 nucleotides are TGTGCCAGTAGCTCTACCGGAGGCCCATACGAGCAGTACTTC. The encoded protein is CASSSTGGPYEQYF.

The chain uses TRBV28 and TRBJ1-2; tentative D call: TRBD1 (5 bases). The V end lost 3 bases, the J end lost 1 base, and 9 bases lay between the germline ends. The CDR3 sequence is 14 residues long. CDR1 is MDHEN, CDR2 SYDVKM, per germline. This CDR3 reads CASSLGEYNYGYTF. The CDR3, as DNA: TGTGCCAGCAGTTTGGGGGAATATAACTATGGCTACACCTTC.

The V and J genes are TRBV6-4 and TRBJ1-4, with D possibly being TRBD1 (6 bases). The CDR3 is made up of 13 amino acids. The V end lost 4 bases, the J end lost 5 bases, and 8 bases lay between the germline ends. Germline V CDR1 and CDR2: MRHNA, SNTAGT. CDR3 in amino acids: CASSVGANEKLFF. The DNA for the CDR3 is TGTGCCAGCAGTGTGGGGGCAAATGAAAAACTGTTTTTT.

This clone appeared once. This chain connects TRBV18 to TRBJ1-1, with 7 bases matching TRBD1. The CDR3 sequence is 17 residues long. CDR1 is KGHSH, CDR2 LQKENI, per germline. V lost 3 bases to trimming and J lost 0 bases; unmatched junction nucleotides: 10. CDR3 in DNA: TGTGCCAGCTCACCGGCGTTGGCGGGACAGATGAACACTGAAGCTTTCTTT. Its protein is CASSPALAGQMNTEAFF.

The rearrangement joins TRBV7-3 to TRBJ2-1; D is perhaps TRBD2 (6 bases). Germline values: CDR1 SGHTA, CDR2 FQGTGA. V lost 5 bases and J 0 bases, leaving 11 bases between the germline ends. The length of the CDR3 is 15 residues. DNA for the CDR3: TGTGCCAGCAGCCCGTACGGGGGCTCCTACAATGAGCAGTTCTTC. Translated: CASSPYGGSYNEQFF.

The sample holds one count of this clone. The rearrangement joins TRBV30 to TRBJ2-3; TRBD2 matches at 7 bases. The J segment lost 0 bases and the V segment lost 3 bases, leaving 6 bases of the junction unmatched. This CDR3 is built from 15 residues. CDR1 and CDR2 (germline): GTSNPN, SVGIG (reference sequence). CDR3 nucleotides: TGTGCCTGGAGCACACTAGCGACTAGCACAGATACGCAGTATTTT. This encodes CAWSTLATSTDTQYF.